Here is one T cell receptor delta chain with its context. This DNA's translation differs at residue 13 from TCRdb's protein, which comes from a much larger clone; a read error is likely, and the protein shown is translated from the DNA. Germline assignment: CDR1 GEAIGNYY and CDR2 EKD. This CDR3 is built from 15 residues. This sample was taken from a study of gamma-delta T cells after stem cell transplantation. TCRdb fed the RT-PCR reads into CATT to redo clone calling. The table shows roughly 1,200 delta-chain clones, with 15% to 20% occurring only once. The rearrangement joins TRDV2 to TRDJ1; 7 bases agree with TRDD3. The sequence came from a human donor. It is not recorded whose cells these are; they may come from a transplant donor. The material sequenced was gamma-delta T cells. Written as DNA, the CDR3 is TGTGCCTGTGATCGCTTGGGGGAGAGCACCGATAAACACATCTTT. This codes for CACDRLGESTDKHIF.